This TCR beta chain was identified during a study of cytomegalovirus exposure and HLA in healthy donors. Study context: An earlier analysis identified more than 90 million unique TCR beta sequences in some 180 million T cells. Among 398 genotyped donors, more than 65% fell in the Caucasian-associated ancestry cluster. General study points: Some segments of the V type, notably TRBV6-2 and TRBV6-3, were excluded as indistinguishable. Information on immune exposure was restricted to one variable (CMV serostatus).

Germline lookup yields CDR1 LGHNA and CDR2 YNFKEQ. Germline trimming cut 4 bases from V and 5 bases from J; bases unmatched to any gene: 8. CDR3 length equals 17 residues. PCR primers comprised 60 Vbeta and 13 Jbeta primers. Measured with immunoSEQ multiplex PCR; TCRdb has only the in-frame clones, and not every one. The table shows 150,000 to 200,000 clones, with about 80% occurring only once. Notes on this clone: Antigen specificity is unknown.

Sample: PBMCs. This sequence originates from a man between 45 and 60 years old in good health and CMV-seropositive. The V call is TRBV4-2, the J call TRBJ2-3, with 14 bases lining up with TRBD2. The DNA for the CDR3 is TGTGCCAGCAGCCGAAACCTTGGGACTAGCGGGGGAGATACGCAGTATTTT. Translating it yields CASSRNLGTSGGDTQYF.